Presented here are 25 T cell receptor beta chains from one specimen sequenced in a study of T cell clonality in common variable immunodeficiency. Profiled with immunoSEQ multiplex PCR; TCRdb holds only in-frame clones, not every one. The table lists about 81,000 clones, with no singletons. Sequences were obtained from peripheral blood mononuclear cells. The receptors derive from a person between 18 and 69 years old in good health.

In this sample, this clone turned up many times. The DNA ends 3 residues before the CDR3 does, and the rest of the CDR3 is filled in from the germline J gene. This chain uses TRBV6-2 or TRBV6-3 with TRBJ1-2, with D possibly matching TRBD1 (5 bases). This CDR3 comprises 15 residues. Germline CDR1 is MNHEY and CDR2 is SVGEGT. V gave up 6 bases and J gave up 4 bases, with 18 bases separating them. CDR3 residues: CASRPGLTSFYGYTF. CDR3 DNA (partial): TGTGCCAGCAGACCGGGACTGACTTCTTTCTATGGC.

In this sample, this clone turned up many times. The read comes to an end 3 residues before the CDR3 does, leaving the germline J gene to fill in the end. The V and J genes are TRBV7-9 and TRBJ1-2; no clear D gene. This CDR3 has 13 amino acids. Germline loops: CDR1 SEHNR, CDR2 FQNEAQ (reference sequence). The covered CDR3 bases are TGTGCCCACGGGGTTCCCCTTTTACTCGGC. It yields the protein CAHGVPLLLG. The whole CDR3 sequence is CAHGVPLLLGYTF.

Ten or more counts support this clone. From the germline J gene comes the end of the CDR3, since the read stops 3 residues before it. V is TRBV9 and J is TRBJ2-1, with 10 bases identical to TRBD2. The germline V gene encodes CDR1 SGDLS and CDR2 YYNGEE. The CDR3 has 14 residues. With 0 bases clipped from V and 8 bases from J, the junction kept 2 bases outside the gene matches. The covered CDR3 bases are TGTGCCAGCAGCGTAGGAGCGGGAGGGGATGAG. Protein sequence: CASSVGAGGDE. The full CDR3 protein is CASSVGAGGDEQFF.

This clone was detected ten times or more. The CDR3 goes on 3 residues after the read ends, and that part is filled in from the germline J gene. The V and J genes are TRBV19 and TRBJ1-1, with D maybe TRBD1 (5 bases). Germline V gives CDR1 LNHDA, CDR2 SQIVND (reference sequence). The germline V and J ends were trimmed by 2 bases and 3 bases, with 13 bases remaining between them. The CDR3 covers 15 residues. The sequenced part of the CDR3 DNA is TGTGCCAGTAGTATAAACACACAGGTGTACACTGAA. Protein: CASSINTQVYTE. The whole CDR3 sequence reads CASSINTQVYTEAFF.

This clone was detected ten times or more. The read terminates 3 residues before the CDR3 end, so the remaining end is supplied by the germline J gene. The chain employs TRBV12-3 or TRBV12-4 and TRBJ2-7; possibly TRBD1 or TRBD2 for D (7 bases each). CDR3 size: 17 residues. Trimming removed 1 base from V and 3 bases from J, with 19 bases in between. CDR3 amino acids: CASSLVFDREGSYEQYF. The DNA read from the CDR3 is TGTGCCAGCAGTTTAGTCTTCGACAGGGAGGGGAGCTACGAG.

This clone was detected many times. Partial CDR3 DNA: TGCGCCAGCAGCTTGTTACAGTCGAACACCGGGGAG. It specifies CASSLLQSNTGE. The entire CDR3 protein is CASSLLQSNTGELFF. The chain has TRBV5-1 and TRBJ2-2; D is unresolved. The CDR3 goes on 3 residues after the read ends, and that part is filled in from the germline J gene. Trimming pared 1 base from V and 0 bases from J, leaving 7 bases between. Germline V gene data show CDR1 as SGHRS and CDR2 as YFSETQ. The CDR3 sequence is 15 residues long.

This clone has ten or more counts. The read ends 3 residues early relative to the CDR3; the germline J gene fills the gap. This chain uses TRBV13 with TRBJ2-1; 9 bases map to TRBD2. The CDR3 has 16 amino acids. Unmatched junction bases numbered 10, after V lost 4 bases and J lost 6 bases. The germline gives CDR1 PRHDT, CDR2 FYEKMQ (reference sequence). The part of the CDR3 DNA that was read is TGTGCCAGCAGCTCCCAGGGGCTAGCGGGGCCCAATGAG. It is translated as CASSSQGLAGPNE. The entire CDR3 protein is CASSSQGLAGPNEQFF. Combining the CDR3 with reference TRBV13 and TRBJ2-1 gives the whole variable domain AAGVIQSPRHLIKEKRETATLKCYPIPRHDTVYWYQQGPGQDPQFLISFYEKMQSDKGSIPDRFSAQQFSDYHSELNMSSLELGDSALYFCASSSQGLAGPNEQFFGPGTRLTVL.

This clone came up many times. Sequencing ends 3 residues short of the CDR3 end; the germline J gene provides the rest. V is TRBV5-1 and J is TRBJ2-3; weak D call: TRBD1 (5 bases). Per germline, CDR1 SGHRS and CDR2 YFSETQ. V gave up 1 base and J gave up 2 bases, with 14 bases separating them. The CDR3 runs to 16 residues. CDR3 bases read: TGCGCCAGCAGCTTGATTAAGGGGCAAGTCACAGATACG. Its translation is CASSLIKGQVTDT. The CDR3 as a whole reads CASSLIKGQVTDTQYF.

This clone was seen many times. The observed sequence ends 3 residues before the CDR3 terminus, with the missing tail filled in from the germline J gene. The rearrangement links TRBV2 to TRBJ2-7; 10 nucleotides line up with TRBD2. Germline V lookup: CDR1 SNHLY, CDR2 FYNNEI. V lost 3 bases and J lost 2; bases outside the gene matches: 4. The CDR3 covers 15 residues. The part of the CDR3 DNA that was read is TGTGCCAGCAGTGAGACTAGCGGGCCGACCTACGAG. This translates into CASSETSGPTYE. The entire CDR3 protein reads CASSETSGPTYEQYF.

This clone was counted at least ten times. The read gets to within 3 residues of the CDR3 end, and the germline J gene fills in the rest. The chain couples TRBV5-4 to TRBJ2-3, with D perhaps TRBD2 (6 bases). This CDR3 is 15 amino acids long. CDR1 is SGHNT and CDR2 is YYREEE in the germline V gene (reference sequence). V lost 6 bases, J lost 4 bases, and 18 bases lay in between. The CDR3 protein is CASNSRASAADTQYF. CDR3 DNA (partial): TGTGCCAGCAACTCGAGGGCTAGCGCGGCAGATACG.

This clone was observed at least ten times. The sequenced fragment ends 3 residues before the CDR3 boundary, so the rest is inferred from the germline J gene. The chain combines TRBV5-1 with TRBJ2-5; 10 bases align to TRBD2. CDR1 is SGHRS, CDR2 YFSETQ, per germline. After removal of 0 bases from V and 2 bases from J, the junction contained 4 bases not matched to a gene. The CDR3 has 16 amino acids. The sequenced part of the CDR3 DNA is TGCGCCAGCAGCTTGGGTCCGGGACTAGCGCAAGAGACC. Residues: CASSLGPGLAQET. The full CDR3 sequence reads CASSLGPGLAQETQYF.

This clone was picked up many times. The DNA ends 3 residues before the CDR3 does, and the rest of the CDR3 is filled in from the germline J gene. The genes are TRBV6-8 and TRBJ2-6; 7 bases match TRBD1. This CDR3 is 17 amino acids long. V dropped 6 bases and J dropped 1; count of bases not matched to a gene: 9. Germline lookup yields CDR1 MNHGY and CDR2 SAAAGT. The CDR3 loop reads CASSRTQQGSGANVLTF. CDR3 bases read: TGTGCCAGCAGCCGAACCCAACAGGGGTCTGGGGCCAACGTC.

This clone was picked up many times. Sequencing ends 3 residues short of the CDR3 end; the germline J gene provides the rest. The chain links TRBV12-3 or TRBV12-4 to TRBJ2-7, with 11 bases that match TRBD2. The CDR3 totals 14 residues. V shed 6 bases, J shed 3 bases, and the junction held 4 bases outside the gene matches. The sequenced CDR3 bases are TGTGCCAGCAGCCCCGGGACTAGCGGCTACGAG. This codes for CASSPGTSGYE. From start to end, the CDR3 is CASSPGTSGYEQYF.

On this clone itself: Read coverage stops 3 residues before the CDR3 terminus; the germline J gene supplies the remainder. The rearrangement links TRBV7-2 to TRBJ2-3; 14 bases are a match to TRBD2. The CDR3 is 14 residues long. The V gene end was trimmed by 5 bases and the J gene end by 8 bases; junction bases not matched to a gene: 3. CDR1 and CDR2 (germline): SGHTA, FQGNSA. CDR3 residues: CASSPGLAGATQYF. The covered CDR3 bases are TGTGCCAGCAGCCCGGGACTAGCGGGAGCTACG.

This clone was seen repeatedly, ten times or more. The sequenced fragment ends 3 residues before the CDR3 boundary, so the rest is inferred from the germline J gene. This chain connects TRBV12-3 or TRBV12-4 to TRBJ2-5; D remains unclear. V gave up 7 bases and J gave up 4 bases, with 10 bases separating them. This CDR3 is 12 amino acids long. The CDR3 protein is CASNFALETQYF. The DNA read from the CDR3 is TGTGCCAGCAATTTTGCGTTAGAGACC.

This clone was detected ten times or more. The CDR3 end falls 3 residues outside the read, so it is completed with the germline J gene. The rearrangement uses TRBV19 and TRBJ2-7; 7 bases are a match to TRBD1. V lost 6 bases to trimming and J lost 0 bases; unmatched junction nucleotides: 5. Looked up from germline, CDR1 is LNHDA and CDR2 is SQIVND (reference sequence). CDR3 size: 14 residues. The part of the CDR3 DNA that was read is TGTGCCAGTAGCCCGGGACAGTACTCCTACGAG. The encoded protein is CASSPGQYSYE. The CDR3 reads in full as CASSPGQYSYEQYF.

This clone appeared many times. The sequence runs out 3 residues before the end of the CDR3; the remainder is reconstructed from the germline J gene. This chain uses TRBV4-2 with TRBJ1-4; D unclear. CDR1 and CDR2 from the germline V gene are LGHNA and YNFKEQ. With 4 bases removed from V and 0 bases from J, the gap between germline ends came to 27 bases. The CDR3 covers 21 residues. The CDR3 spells CASSPDPPYDTRTATNEKLFF. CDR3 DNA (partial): TGTGCCAGCAGCCCAGACCCTCCGTACGACACGAGAACGGCAACTAATGAAAAA.

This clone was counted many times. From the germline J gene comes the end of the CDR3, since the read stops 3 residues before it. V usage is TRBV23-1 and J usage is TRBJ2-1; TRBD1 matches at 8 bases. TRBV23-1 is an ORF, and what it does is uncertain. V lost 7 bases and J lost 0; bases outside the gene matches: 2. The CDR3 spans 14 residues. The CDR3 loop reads CASNDRGSYNEQFF. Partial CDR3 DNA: TGCGCCAGCAACGACAGGGGCTCCTACAATGAG.

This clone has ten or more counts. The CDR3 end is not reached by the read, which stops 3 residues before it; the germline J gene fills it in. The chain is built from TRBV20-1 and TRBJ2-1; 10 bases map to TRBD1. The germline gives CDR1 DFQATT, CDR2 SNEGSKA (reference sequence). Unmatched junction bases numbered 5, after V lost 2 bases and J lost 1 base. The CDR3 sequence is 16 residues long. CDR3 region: CSARTTGGASYNEQFF. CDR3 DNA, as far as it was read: TGCAGTGCTAGAACGACAGGGGGCGCATCCTACAATGAG.

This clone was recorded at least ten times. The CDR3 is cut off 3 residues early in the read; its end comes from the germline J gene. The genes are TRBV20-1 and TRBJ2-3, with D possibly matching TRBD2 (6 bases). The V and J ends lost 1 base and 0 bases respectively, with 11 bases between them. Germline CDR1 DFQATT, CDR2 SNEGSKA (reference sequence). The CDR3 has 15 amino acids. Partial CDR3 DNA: TGCAGTGCTAGAGCACCGGGACTTAGCACAGATACG. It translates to CSARAPGLSTDT. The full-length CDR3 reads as CSARAPGLSTDTQYF.

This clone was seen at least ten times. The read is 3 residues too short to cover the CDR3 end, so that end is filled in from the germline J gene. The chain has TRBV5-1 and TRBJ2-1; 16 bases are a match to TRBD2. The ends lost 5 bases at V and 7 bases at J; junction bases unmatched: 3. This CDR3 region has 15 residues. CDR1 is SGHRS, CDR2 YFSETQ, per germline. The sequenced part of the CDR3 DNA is TGCGCCAGCAGATCGGGACTAGCGGGAGGGAATGAG. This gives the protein CASRSGLAGGNE. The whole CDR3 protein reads CASRSGLAGGNEQFF.

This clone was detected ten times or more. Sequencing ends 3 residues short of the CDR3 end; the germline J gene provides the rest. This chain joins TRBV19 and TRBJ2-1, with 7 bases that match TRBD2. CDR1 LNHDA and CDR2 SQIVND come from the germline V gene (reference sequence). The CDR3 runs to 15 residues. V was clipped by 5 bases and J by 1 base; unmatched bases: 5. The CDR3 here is CASSLGGGSYNEQFF. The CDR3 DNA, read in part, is TGTGCCAGTAGTTTGGGGGGGGGATCCTACAATGAG.

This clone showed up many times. This chain's CDR3 is CASSTQGNNSPLHF. The sequenced part of the CDR3 DNA is TGCGCCAGCAGCACTCAGGGTAATAATTCACCC. The chain carries TRBV5-1 and TRBJ1-6; a weak D match, TRBD1 (5 bases). The read falls 3 residues short of the CDR3 end, and the missing part is taken from the germline J gene. This CDR3 is 14 amino acids long. CDR1 SGHRS and CDR2 YFSETQ come from the germline V gene. Between the trimmed V and J ends, which lost 4 bases and 5 bases, there was a span of 10 bases.

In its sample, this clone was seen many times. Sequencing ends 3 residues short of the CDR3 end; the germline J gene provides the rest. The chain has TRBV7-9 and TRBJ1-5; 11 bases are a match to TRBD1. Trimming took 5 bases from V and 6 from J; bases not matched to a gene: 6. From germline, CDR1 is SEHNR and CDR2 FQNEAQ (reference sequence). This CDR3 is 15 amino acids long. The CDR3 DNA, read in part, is TGTGCCAGCAGCAAAGGACAGGGGGCGCGTCAGCCC. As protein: CASSKGQGARQP. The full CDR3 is CASSKGQGARQPQHF.

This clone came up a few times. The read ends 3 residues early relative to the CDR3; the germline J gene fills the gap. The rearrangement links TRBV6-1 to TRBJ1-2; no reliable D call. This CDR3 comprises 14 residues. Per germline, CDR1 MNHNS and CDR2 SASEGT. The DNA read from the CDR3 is TGTGCCAGCAGTGAATTCGAAAGCCCCTACGAC. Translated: CASSEFESPYD. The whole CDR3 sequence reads CASSEFESPYDYTF.